The count of the clone carrying this TCR beta chain is one. Its specificity is unknown. The sample comes from a study of Ad26.COV2.S vaccination and SARS-CoV-2 variants. Noted treatment: some 20 received Ad26.COV2.S at low or high dose, single or two shots; five or six received placebo; per-sample allocation not given. Samples came from day 63 after the first vaccine or placebo injection. An 18-55-year-old adult in Boston served as donor. Assay: immunoSEQ multiplex PCR; the TCRdb copy retains only in-frame clones and omits some. The sample lists 360,000 or so clones, 75% to 90% occurring once. Study-wide points: After vaccination, substantial breadth of spike-specific CD8+ and CD4+ responses was reported.

The length of the CDR3 is 12 residues. V lost 3 bases and J 4 bases, leaving 7 bases between the germline ends. Germline V gene data show CDR1 as SGDLS and CDR2 as YYNGEE. This chain connects TRBV9 to TRBJ2-5, with D unclear. The input for sequencing was peripheral blood, taken in a trial of Ad26.COV2.S vaccine versus placebo. This TCR was recovered from a person between 18 and 60 years old who received the Ad26.COV2.S COVID-19 vaccine or a placebo. The CDR3 loop reads CASSGVGETQYF. In DNA form, the CDR3 reads TGTGCCAGCAGCGGGGTAGGAGAGACCCAGTACTTC.